The T cell receptor (beta chain) under discussion was sequenced for a study of response to subunit inactivated influenza vaccine. V was shortened by 1 base and J by 4 bases, with 7 bases between the two germline ends. CDR1 is LGHDT and CDR2 is YNNKEL in the germline V gene (reference sequence). The length of the CDR3 is 13 residues. TCRdb passed the RT-PCR reads through MiXCR, listing each CDR3 protein once. The sample consists of about 500,000 distinct CDR3 sequences, 16% of them appearing once. The sequencing here drew on CD4+ T cells sorted from PBMCs, taken 23 months after vaccination. This chain connects TRBV3-1 to TRBJ1-1, with unresolved D. The source of this sequence is a man aged 45 to 75 who received an inactivated influenza vaccine. The CDR3 spells CASSQVGATEAFF. DNA for the CDR3: TGTGCCAGCAGCCAAGTAGGCGCCACTGAAGCTTTCTTT.